This T cell receptor beta chain was profiled in a study of identical twins. Study-wide results and caveats: For out-of-frame beta sequences, excess twin sharing was weaker. In cord blood, abundant beta clonotypes had fewer insertions; memory showed no trend. Cross-sectional statistical analysis was relied on for the conclusions, without the same donors being followed.

Template switching, a step in the protocol, added a universal primer site, and cDNA carried unique molecular identifiers. One entry per CDR3 protein results from TCRdb running MiXCR on the 5' RACE reads. This sample has approximately 240,000 distinct CDR3 sequences, with over 13% found just once. This clonotype appeared a few times. What it recognizes is unknown. The source is a woman between 18 and 30 years old in good health. Sequenced material: memory (CD45RO+) T cells sorted from blood.

The CDR3 spells CASSKVVTGSYEQYF. The DNA for the CDR3 is TGTGCCAGCAGCAAAGTTGTGACAGGATCCTACGAGCAGTACTTC. This rearrangement joins TRBV21-1 to TRBJ2-7; the DNA was not used to check the table's D call, TRBD1. TRBV21-1 is flagged as a pseudogene. The CDR3 has 15 residues.